This T cell receptor beta chain came from a study of shared clonotypes between healthy human individuals. Study context: The study enrolled a couple of women and a few men aged 18 to 49. A donor's plate count was three for CD4 naive and three for CD4 memory; CD8 naive had two and CD8 memory one.

The CDR3 runs 15 residues. Naive CD8 isolation took CD45RO-negative cells positively selected for CCR7 and excluded terminally differentiated effector memory CD45RA+ cells. Sequencing used immunoSEQ multiplex PCR; TCRdb keeps in-frame clones, though not all of them. This table holds about 650,000 clones, 95% found once. With regard to this clone: Its cognate antigen is unknown.

Study observations and caveats: At large depth, rarefaction still showed sorted-subset sequencing to be incomplete. Naive subsets typically showed greater estimated richness than memory subsets.

The chain couples TRBV21-1 to TRBJ2-1; the table names TRBD2, a call not compared with the DNA. TRBV21-1 is flagged as a pseudogene. The clonotype was recovered from a woman aged 25-40 years in good health. Input material: naive CD8+ T cells sorted from blood. The CDR3 bases are TGTGCCAGCAGGAAAATAGCGGGAGGCTACAATGAGCAGTTCTTC. This gives the protein CASRKIAGGYNEQFF.